Given below is one T cell receptor (beta chain) in context. This clone was observed a single time. Its recognized antigen is unknown. Within one base of it there is no much larger clone, and no base qualities were kept. The library was generated by the immunoSEQ multiplex PCR assay. To provide template for TCR sequencing, every sample had RNA extracted and reverse transcribed into cDNA. First-strand cDNA was synthesized with SuperScript III using a 2:1 mix of oligo-dT and random hexamers. Amplification bias was assessed with a synthetic immune receptor repertoire, and residual bias was removed computationally. The paper's data handling went like this. Raw reads were preprocessed to remove errors, and CDR3 was defined according to IMGT conventions as the region from the conserved cysteine to phenylalanine. To get clonality, Shannon entropy was normalized by log2 of the number of productive unique TCRs and the result was subtracted from 1. Whether each scalp clone was CD4 or CD8 was inferred by checking scalp TCRbeta sequences against the CD4 and CD8 repertoires from sorted blood. TCRdb's version of the immuneACCESS table is confined to in-frame rearrangements and falls short of the full clone set. An unresolved V gene accounts for under half of the shortfall where checked; the remainder is of unknown origin. The V and J calls and clone size were taken over from that table, and D and trimming were inferred from the DNA. The table for this sample lists 150,000 to 200,000 clones; 60% of them were counted only once. The biggest ten clones account for approximately 15% of the sample.

CDR1 and CDR2 (SGHTA, FQGNSA) derive from the germline V gene. There are 16 amino acids in the CDR3, from cysteine to phenylalanine inclusive. Left in the record is the CDR3 DNA by itself, 48 bases read in frame from the first base. Deletion took 5 bases off V and 1 base off J, with a span of 14 bases between the germline ends. The meaning of the sample's time point label: about 25 weeks on oral tofacitinib. The treatment or condition label corresponds to: oral pan-JAK inhibitor, 5-10 mg twice daily. Lesional scalp punch biopsies and peripheral blood were collected from alopecia areata patients. PBMCs were isolated by density centrifugation and stained for CD3, CD4 and CD8, and CD4+ and CD8+ T cells were sorted on a FACSAria. This sample stems from a study of CD8+ T cells in alopecia areata (dated by TCRdb to between 2018 and 2020). Describing the broader study: Treated patients were enrolled in an open-label pilot trial of oral tofacitinib at 5 to 10 mg twice daily for moderate-to-severe alopecia areata. On the human side, TCRbeta sequencing was run on scalp tissue and on sorted CD4+ and CD8+ peripheral blood T cells from healthy controls and from alopecia areata patients with either patchy or totalis/universalis disease. For the treated patients, the SALT score, which quantifies what percentage of scalp surface area is affected, served as the measure of disease severity. In both human patients and the C3H/HeJ mouse model, the study applied high-throughput TCRbeta sequencing to look at T cell clonal expansion in alopecia areata. Clonality in the scalp was compared among normal scalp (n=4), patchy alopecia areata scalp (n=8), and alopecia totalis/universalis scalp (n=8). Patients received tofacitinib for 6 to 18 months and were then followed off drug for 6 months to check for delayed response and recurrence. Tofacitinib-treated patients had biopsies at baseline and at 4 and 24 weeks of treatment, with a later scalp biopsy in several patients. Amplification of TCRbeta CDR3 regions was done by immunoSEQ multiplex PCR using 35 Vbeta forward primers and 13 Jbeta reverse primers. RNA came from the PAXgene miRNA kit for fixed scalp, the miRNeasy kit for PBMCs, and the RNeasy kit for mouse skin. The paper's findings and limits, for the study overall: Unlike mouse skin, which is dominated by gammadelta T cells, normal human skin has resident alphabeta T cells that are also sequenced, and this complicates analysis of the scalp TCR repertoire. During tofacitinib treatment, many expanded lesional clones stuck around in both scalp and blood, and this persistence may partly explain why relapse happens after treatment is stopped. Compared with normal scalp, lesional scalp had higher clonality and more expanded CD8+ clones, particularly in alopecia totalis/universalis, a pattern that suggests antigenic drive. Because the treated cohort was small and had just a single nonresponder, larger studies are needed to establish links between baseline CD8+ expansion and response. Tofacitinib significantly lowered scalp clonality and the number of expanded CD8+ clones among the top 100 scalp clones. TCR sequences shared between patients were less clear than in mice, possibly partly because of HLA diversity in the patient population.

Sequences were derived from CD4+ T cells sorted from blood, sampled at week 24, from a patient treated with tofacitinib. The sequence joins TRBV7-2 to TRBJ2-2; a tentative D match to TRBD1 spans 5 bases. The TCR comes from a human donor with alopecia areata. The CDR3 in this case is CASSQRQPKNTGELFF. The DNA reads as follows: TGTGCCAGCAGCCAACGACAGCCCAAGAACACCGGGGAGCTGTTTTTT. Where the CDR3 stops, the reference TRBV7-2 and TRBJ2-2 genes take over; the full variable domain is GAGVSQSPSNKVTEKGKDVELRCDPISGHTALYWYRQSLGQGLEFLIYFQGNSAPDKSGLPSDRFSAERTGGSVSTLTIQRTQQEDSAVYLCASSQRQPKNTGELFFGEGSRLTVL.